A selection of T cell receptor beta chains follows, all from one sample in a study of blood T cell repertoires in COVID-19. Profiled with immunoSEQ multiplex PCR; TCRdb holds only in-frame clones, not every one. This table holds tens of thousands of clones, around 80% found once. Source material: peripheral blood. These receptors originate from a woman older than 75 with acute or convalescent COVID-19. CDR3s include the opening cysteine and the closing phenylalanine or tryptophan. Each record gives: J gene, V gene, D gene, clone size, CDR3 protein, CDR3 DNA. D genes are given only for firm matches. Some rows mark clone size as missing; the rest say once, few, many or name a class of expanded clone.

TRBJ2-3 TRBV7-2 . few CASSLTGVSTDTQYF TGTGCCAGCAGCTTAACGGGAGTCAGCACAGATACGCAGTATTTT
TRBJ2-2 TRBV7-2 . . CASSLLRGELFF TGTGCCAGCAGCTTACTGAGAGGGGAGCTGTTTTTT
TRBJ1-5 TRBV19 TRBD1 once CASSMRDRGAQPQHF TGTGCCAGTAGTATGAGGGACAGGGGTGCTCAGCCCCAGCATTTT
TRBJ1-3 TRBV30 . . CAWRARGLWGNTIYF TGTGCCTGGAGAGCGAGAGGGCTATGGGGAAACACCATATATTTT
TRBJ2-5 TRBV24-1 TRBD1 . CATSDTGQGHQETQYF TGTGCCACCAGTGATACAGGACAGGGCCACCAAGAGACCCAGTACTTC
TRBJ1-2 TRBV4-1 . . CASSQSLGYTF TGCGCCAGCAGCCAGAGCTTAGGCTACACCTTC
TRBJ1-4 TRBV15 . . CATRQGYEKLFF TGTGCCACCAGACAGGGTTATGAAAAACTGTTTTTT
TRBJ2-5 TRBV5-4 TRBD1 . CASSLATGAVETQYF TGTGCCAGCAGCTTGGCCACAGGGGCAGTAGAGACCCAGTACTTC
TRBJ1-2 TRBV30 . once CAAPRPGGVYTF TGTGCCGCACCCCGGCCCGGCGGTGTCTACACCTTC
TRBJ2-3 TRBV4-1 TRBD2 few CASSQDGGSGRPLVTDTQYF TGCGCCAGCAGCCAAGATGGTGGTAGCGGGAGGCCCTTAGTCACAGATACGCAGTATTTT
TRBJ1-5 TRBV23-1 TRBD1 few CASSRSGGGGLYQPQHF TGCGCCAGCAGTCGTTCAGGAGGGGGCGGGTTGTATCAGCCCCAGCATTTT
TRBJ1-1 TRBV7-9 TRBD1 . CASSYDRGRGNTEAFF TGTGCCAGCAGCTACGACAGGGGGCGCGGGAACACTGAAGCTTTCTTT
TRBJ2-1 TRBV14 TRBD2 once CASSQLSGTVNNEQFF TGTGCCAGCAGCCAATTAAGCGGGACCGTTAACAATGAGCAGTTCTTC
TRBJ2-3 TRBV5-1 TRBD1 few CASSPEGGQGSDTQYF TGCGCCAGCAGCCCGGAAGGGGGACAGGGGTCAGATACGCAGTATTTT
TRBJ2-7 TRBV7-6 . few CASSLLELAGYEQYF TGTGCCAGCAGCTTATTAGAACTAGCCGGGTACGAGCAGTACTTC
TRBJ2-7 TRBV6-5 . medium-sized CASSRGLSYEQYF TGTGCCAGCAGCCGGGGACTGAGCTACGAGCAGTACTTC
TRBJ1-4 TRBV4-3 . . CASSREASNEKLFF TGCGCCAGCAGCCGGGAGGCGTCTAATGAAAAACTGTTTTTT
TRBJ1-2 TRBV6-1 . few CASSERGGSFGYTF TGTGCCAGCAGTGAAAGAGGAGGTTCTTTTGGCTACACCTTC
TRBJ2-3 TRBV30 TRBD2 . CAWTPGLAGADTQYF TGTGCCTGGACCCCGGGACTAGCGGGAGCAGATACGCAGTATTTT
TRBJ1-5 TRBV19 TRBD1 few CASETGEAQPQHF TGTGCCAGTGAGACAGGGGAGGCTCAGCCCCAGCATTTT
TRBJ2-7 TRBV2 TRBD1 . CASRGNRGKAYEQYF TGTGCCAGCAGAGGAAACAGGGGCAAGGCCTACGAGCAGTACTTC
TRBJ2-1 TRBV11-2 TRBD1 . CASSLDQGERNEQFF TGTGCCAGCAGCTTAGATCAGGGGGAGCGCAATGAGCAGTTCTTC
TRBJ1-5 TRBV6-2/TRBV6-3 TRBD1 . CASSNDRGGNQPQHF TGTGCCAGCAGCAATGACAGGGGGGGCAATCAGCCCCAGCATTTT
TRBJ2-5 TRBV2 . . CAMSARGWQETQYF TGTGCCATGTCGGCTCGCGGGTGGCAAGAGACCCAGTACTTC
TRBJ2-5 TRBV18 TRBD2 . CASSPPWEGGGTQYF TGTGCCAGCTCACCACCGTGGGAGGGCGGTGGGACCCAGTACTTC
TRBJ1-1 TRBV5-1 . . CASSLGGGFTEAFF TGCGCCAGCAGCTTGGGGGGAGGGTTCACTGAAGCTTTCTTT
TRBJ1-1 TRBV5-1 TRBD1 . CASSPEGTGISEAFF TGCGCCAGCAGCCCCGAAGGGACAGGGATATCAGAAGCTTTCTTT